The 12 T cell receptor beta chains below come from one sample, sequenced in a study of blood T cell repertoires in COVID-19. Repertoires were generated with immunoSEQ multiplex PCR, while TCRdb's copy carries only in-frame clones and drops some. The sample includes just over 20,000 clones, around 84% of them seen just once. The sample comprised peripheral blood. All receptors derive from a man aged 50-60 years with active COVID-19.

Comments on this clone: Because the CDR3's place on the DNA is in doubt, the DNA is left out and the CDR3 is given as listed by TCRdb. V and J are TRBV7-6 and TRBJ2-1; the D call in the table, TRBD2, was not verified against the DNA. CDR1 is SGHVS and CDR2 is FNYEAQ in the germline V gene. Inclusive of both ends, the CDR3 amounts to 17 amino acids. CDR3 residues: CASSFGSGVRFSNEQFF.

V usage is TRBV5-6 and J usage is TRBJ2-2; 7 bases align to TRBD1. This CDR3 comprises 16 residues. CDR1 SGHDT and CDR2 YYEEEE come from the germline V gene. Trimming cost V 5 bases and J 1 base; bases outside gene matches: 8. The CDR3 DNA reads as TGTGCCAGCAGGCTAGAAGGGGGCTGGAACACCGGGGAGCTGTTTTTT. Residues: CASRLEGGWNTGELFF.

The chain is built from TRBV6-8 and TRBJ1-2, with 7 bases matching TRBD1. The V segment lost 6 bases and the J segment 6 bases; nucleotides outside the gene matches: 19. The germline gives CDR1 MNHGY, CDR2 SAAAGT. The CDR3 totals 17 residues. The CDR3 reads CASRTRGDRKQGNGYTF. DNA for the CDR3: TGTGCCAGCAGAACAAGGGGAGACAGAAAACAGGGGAATGGCTACACCTTC.

This clone appeared a single time. This chain uses TRBV4-1 with TRBJ1-5; D unclear. V lost 6 bases and J 0 bases, leaving 12 bases between the germline ends. The CDR3 consists of 15 residues. Germline V lookup: CDR1 MGHRA, CDR2 YSYEKL. In DNA form, the CDR3 reads TGCGCCAGCAGACCCGACATACTTAGCAATCAGCCCCAGCATTTT. Encoded protein: CASRPDILSNQPQHF.

The chain couples TRBV4-1 to TRBJ2-3; tentatively, D is TRBD2 (7 bases). The CDR3 has 16 amino acids. Germline lookup yields CDR1 MGHRA and CDR2 YSYEKL. V was shortened by 4 bases and J by 5 bases, with 19 bases between the two germline ends. The CDR3 sequence is CASSPFDGGAGDTQYF. The CDR3 nucleotides are TGCGCCAGCAGCCCCTTTGATGGGGGGGCTGGAGATACGCAGTATTTT.

This clone has just one count. This chain joins TRBV7-9 and TRBJ1-1; 8 nucleotides match TRBD1. With 5 bases clipped from V and 1 base from J, the junction kept 6 bases outside the gene matches. Germline V gives CDR1 SEHNR, CDR2 FQNEAQ (reference sequence). The CDR3 consists of 15 residues. CDR3 sequence (DNA): TGTGCCAGCAGCGTCTGGGACAGGTCGAACACTGAAGCTTTCTTT. This sequence encodes CASSVWDRSNTEAFF.

This chain links TRBV5-4 with TRBJ2-4; D gene uncertain. This CDR3 has 14 amino acids. The germline V gene encodes CDR1 SGHNT and CDR2 YYREEE (reference sequence). V lost 3 bases, J lost 7 bases, and 14 bases lay in between. CDR3 sequence (DNA): TGTGCCAGCAGCTCCCCAGGTACCAGGAACATTCAGTACTTC. This gives the protein CASSSPGTRNIQYF.

This clone occurred a few times. The gene calls are TRBV10-1 and TRBJ2-3; D is ambiguous. Trimming cost V 1 base and J 6 bases, with 11 bases left between them. This CDR3 has 14 residues. Germline values: CDR1 WNHNN, CDR2 SYGVQD (reference sequence). The CDR3 DNA sequence: TGCGCCAGCAGTGAGTTAGACGACTCGGATACGCAGTATTTT. This encodes CASSELDDSDTQYF.

This chain links TRBV19 with TRBJ2-3; 15 bases match TRBD2. The germline V gene has CDR1 LNHDA and CDR2 SQIVND (reference sequence). V lost 4 bases and J lost 2; bases outside the gene matches: 7. This CDR3 spans 18 amino acids. CDR3 in amino acids: CASSSRTSGGANTDTQYF. CDR3 bases: TGTGCCAGTAGTAGCCGGACTAGCGGGGGGGCCAACACAGATACGCAGTATTTT.

The V call is TRBV2, the J call TRBJ1-3; maybe TRBD1 (5 bases). The CDR3 is 15 amino acids. The ends were cut back, 5 bases at V and 0 bases at J, with 11 bases in the middle. CDR1 is SNHLY and CDR2 is FYNNEI in the germline V gene. CDR3: CASSSGHPSGNTIYF. The CDR3 DNA follows: TGTGCCAGCAGTTCTGGACATCCCTCTGGAAACACCATATATTTT.

The table lists this clone with a few counts. This chain connects TRBV15 to TRBJ1-5; D is perhaps TRBD1 (5 bases). The CDR3 length is 15 residues. Germline-derived CDR1 and CDR2 are LNHNV and YYDKDF (reference sequence). V was pared by 4 bases and J by 7 bases, with 17 bases between. CDR3 loop: CATSKARVRGQPQHF. The CDR3 nucleotides read TGTGCCACCAGCAAAGCCAGGGTAAGGGGACAGCCCCAGCATTTT.

This clone was recorded only once. The chain's CDR3 is CASSSGGQSGFNYGYTF. As DNA, the CDR3 is TGCGCCAGCAGCTCGGGCGGTCAGAGCGGTTTTAACTATGGCTACACCTTC. The chain couples TRBV5-1 to TRBJ1-2; D unresolved. The CDR3 length is 17 residues. Germline CDR1 and CDR2: SGHRS and YFSETQ. Trimming removed 3 bases from V and 1 base from J, with 19 bases in between.